This TCR beta chain was found in a study of blood T cell repertoires in COVID-19. Study overall: Samples taken during acute and convalescent COVID-19 were collected in the United States, Italy and Spain.

Sequenced by immunoSEQ multiplex PCR; TCRdb stores in-frame clones only, minus some. The sample has about 200,000 clones, approximately 91% seen once; the top ten hold 15% to 20%. After removal of 1 base from V and 10 bases from J, the junction contained 7 bases not matched to a gene. Germline CDR1 is GTSNPN and CDR2 is SVGIG (reference sequence). This CDR3 region has 12 residues. Sequencing was performed on peripheral blood. V and J are TRBV30 and TRBJ2-7, with 7 bases that match TRBD1. The source is a man aged 45-60 years with COVID-19, enrolled during active disease. For the CDR3, the DNA is TGTGCCTGGAGTGGGACAGGTAGCGAACAGTACTTC. Translation gives CAWSGTGSEQYF. Together with reference TRBV30 and TRBJ2-7, the CDR3 gives the full variable domain: SQTIHQWPATLVQPVGSPLSLECTVEGTSNPNLYWYRQAAGRGLQLLFYSVGIGQISSEVPQNLSASRPQDRQFILSSKKLLLSDSGFYLCAWSGTGSEQYFGPGTRLTVT.